This T cell receptor (beta chain) was profiled in a study of T cell responses to AZD1222 COVID-19 vaccine. This table comes from immunoSEQ multiplex PCR, and its TCRdb copy is limited to in-frame clones, with some not included. The profile shows approximately 210,000 clones, approximately 94% of them singletons. Turning to this clone: Its specificity is unknown.

Whole-study results and caveats: Most donors were white British and more were female, and clonal diversity was possibly underestimated. Researchers report vaccine-associated CD4 TCRs spanning spike, with dominance at 160-218 and 743-854. Only five or six AZD1222 recipients tested seropositive at baseline. With two AZD1222 doses given, Spike-specific TCR breadth and depth both rose.

Germline V gene sequence: CDR1 LGHNA, CDR2 YNFKEQ. The CDR3 totals 12 residues. Trimming took off 3 bases at V and 3 bases at J, with 6 bases between the two ends. The receptor was derived from an adult who received the MenACWY meningococcal vaccine as a control. Sequencing was performed on peripheral blood, taken 28 days after the second dose of the MenACWY control vaccine. The J gene is TRBJ2-7, the V gene TRBV4-2, with no clear D. CDR3 in DNA: TGTGCCAGCAGCCACCCCCACTACGAGCAGTACTTC. The encoded protein is CASSHPHYEQYF.